This T cell receptor (beta chain) was documented in a study of T cell changes during pregnancy in multiple sclerosis. The germline CDR1 and CDR2 sequences are MDHEN and SYDVKM. The CDR3 length is 13 residues. Trimming took 3 bases from V and 13 from J; bases not matched to a gene: 12. Repertoires were generated with immunoSEQ multiplex PCR, while TCRdb's copy carries only in-frame clones and drops some. Of 60,000 to 75,000 clones listed, 90% to 95% are singletons. The chain combines TRBV28 with TRBJ2-7; 7 nucleotides match TRBD2. This clonotype originated in a female donor with multiple sclerosis, enrolled in a pregnancy study. This specimen consisted of peripheral blood, obtained after pregnancy. The CDR3: CASSFFNGGSSYF. CDR3 coding DNA: TGTGCCAGCAGTTTTTTTAATGGCGGGAGCTCTTACTTC.